This TCR beta chain was recovered during a study of patients and donors after allogeneic stem cell transplantation. TCRdb used MiXCR to reprocess the RT-PCR reads, holding one entry per CDR3 protein. The table includes approximately 150,000 distinct CDR3 sequences, 30% detected once. CDR3 length: 16 amino acids. Unmatched junction bases numbered 9, after V lost 8 bases and J lost 0 bases. Germline assignment: CDR1 SNHLY and CDR2 FYNNEI. This clonotype has only one observation. Sequencing input: blood, either unsorted or a sorted T cell fraction (not recorded which). The chain couples TRBV2 to TRBJ1-3, with 8 bases fitting TRBD1. The receptor was isolated from a human donor who was either an allogeneic HSCT recipient or a stem cell or donor lymphocyte infusion donor (not recorded which). It is not recorded whose cells these are; they may come from a transplant donor. The CDR3 here is CASRTGHPSSGNTIYF. The CDR3 DNA reads TGTGCCAGCCGGACAGGGCACCCGAGCTCTGGAAACACCATATATTTT.